Listed below are T cell receptor beta chains from one sample, sequenced in a study of T cell responses to AZD1222 COVID-19 vaccine. The data were produced by immunoSEQ multiplex PCR, yet TCRdb's version contains in-frame clones alone and is incomplete. The profile covers 100,000 to 130,000 clones, with roughly 90% appearing a single time and roughly 7% taken by the ten largest. Sequenced here: peripheral blood, sampled on day 0 of AZD1222 vaccination. The receptors stem from an adult in good health. Each CDR3 is given with its conserved first and last residue. Clone size is not always given. Where it is, it says once, few, many or a class for expanded clones.

size | V | CDR3
once | TRBV4-1 | CASSQDEARGDEQFF
. | TRBV7-8 | CASSLNRLAGVALGTGELFF
. | TRBV4-3 | CASSRGQGSTEAFF
few | TRBV11-2 | CASSPREGRAGLSPLHF
. | TRBV5-1 | CASRTGQPNTGELFF
. | TRBV28 | CASSSGLSPQHF
once | TRBV6-2/TRBV6-3 | CASSSYPEAGGGQPQHF
. | TRBV19 | CASSMSGANVLTF
. | TRBV27 | CASSSGTSYSGNTIYF
few | TRBV29-1 | CSVRLGNTEAFF
. | TRBV11-2 | CASSLPPEGYTF
. | TRBV10-3 | CAISIGQAEMSPLHF
. | TRBV4-2 | CASSQSPREQYF
. | TRBV4-1 | CASSQGIGADRGWNTEAFF
. | TRBV5-8 | CASSLGRDELGDNEQFF
. | TRBV4-2 | CASSRGGTDNSPLHF
. | TRBV6-5 | CASSYGRLNTEAFF
. | TRBV19 | CASSISGSHEAFF
. | TRBV19 | CASSPRQGGYGYTF
. | TRBV7-8 | CASSLKGPWLAGTTGELFF
. | TRBV28 | CAGRAEGNYGYTF
. | TRBV7-8 | CASSLTGEGQPQHF
. | TRBV5-1 | CASSLVGQGAGETQYF
. | TRBV6-5 | CASSTLGAGTYEQYF
. | TRBV19 | CASIDRNNYGYTF
. | TRBV2 | CASTLGTGGNQPQHF
. | TRBV3-1/TRBV3-2 | CASSQSLRSGGPDTQYF
. | TRBV5-4 | CASSTGRDPITDTQYF
. | TRBV7-2 | CASSPQGPNYGYTF
few | TRBV30 | CACSGLAGSTGELFF
once | TRBV30 | CAWSVQGREGYQPQHF
. | TRBV11-2 | CASSPAGTGSGYGYTF
. | TRBV20-1 | CSASIGSGETQYF
. | TRBV7-2 | CASSFGGLNYEQYF
. | TRBV9 | CASSVIVNTEAFF
. | TRBV3-1/TRBV3-2 | CASSATSGSASYNEQFF
few | TRBV2 | CASSELRGSNQPQHF
. | TRBV19 | CASSIDGRGAFF
. | TRBV11-1 | CASSSRLAGEYNEQFF
. | TRBV5-1 | CASSVGTANTEAFF
. | TRBV5-1 | CASSLGDLVYEQYF
. | TRBV28 | CASGDSPLRYEQYF
. | TRBV28 | CASSLGRGGSYGYTF
. | TRBV29-1 | CSVGGAGNNEQFF
. | TRBV29-1 | CSVAPGLASIEQYF
. | TRBV11-3 | CASSRGPGTDTQYF
. | TRBV9 | CASSGMERVSGNTIYF
. | TRBV4-3 | CASSQGSGRASDTQYF
. | TRBV19 | CATRTPAATYEQYF
. | TRBV27 | CASKGYSDYGYTF
. | TRBV24-1 | CATSDSRGGDSPLHF
. | TRBV30 | CAWSFKDRGNQPQHF